This T cell receptor (beta chain) appears in the sequencing data of a study of radiotherapy plus CTLA-4 blockade in lung cancer. Study-level information: Objective response was observed in more than 15% of patients, and disease control in 31%. The study's findings and limits: Radiotherapy was combined with ipilimumab, and tumor-derived TCR clones then expanded in blood.

The CDR3 runs 15 residues. Germline V lookup: CDR1 MDHEN, CDR2 SYDVKM. Trimming removed 2 bases from V and 4 bases from J, with 11 bases in between. Concerning this clone: Its matching antigen is unknown.

Focal radiation with ipilimumab CTLA-4 blockade was given to patients with chemo-refractory metastatic non-small-cell lung cancer. Sequenced by immunoSEQ multiplex PCR; TCRdb stores in-frame clones only, minus some. Here the sample spans around 90,000 clones, about 80% being singletons. The sequencing used peripheral blood, collected from a patient treated with radiotherapy plus ipilimumab. This TCR was sampled from a human donor with non-small cell lung cancer who had stable disease on radiotherapy plus ipilimumab. The chain couples TRBV28 to TRBJ1-4, with D perhaps TRBD1 (5 bases). Here the CDR3 DNA reads TGTGCCAGCAGTTTAGGGGCAGGGCGTAATGAAAAACTGTTTTTT. It encodes CASSLGAGRNEKLFF.